Below are 12 T cell receptor beta chains sequenced from a single sample in a study of T-cell memory formation after mild COVID-19. TCRdb reanalysed the 5' RACE reads using MiXCR and keeps one entry per CDR3 protein. The sample lists roughly 100,000 distinct CDR3 sequences, more than 15% occurring once. Sequencing was done on a sample of PBMCs or a T cell subset sorted from them (not recorded which). These receptors were taken from an adult woman who had mild COVID-19 (a few samples of this study predate the infection). Cell type and time point are not known.

Only a few counts were recorded for this clonotype. V usage is TRBV20-1 and J usage is TRBJ2-5, with D hard to call. CDR1 and CDR2 from the germline V gene are DFQATT and SNEGSKA (reference sequence). The length of the CDR3 is 14 residues. With 3 bases removed from V and 4 bases from J, the gap between germline ends came to 15 bases. CDR3 DNA sequence: TGCAGTGCTAGGGCTCGCCCAAGAATAGAGACCCAGTACTTC. The encoded protein is CSARARPRIETQYF.

This clonotype has only a few counts. The chain links TRBV29-1 to TRBJ2-2; D not resolved. Germline CDR1 and CDR2: SQVTM and ANQGSEA. V was clipped by 7 bases and J by 6 bases, with 12 bases between them. CDR3 length equals 12 residues. CDR3 coding DNA: TGCAGCGCCCGACGTGAGTCCGGGGAGCTGTTTTTT. This encodes CSARRESGELFF.

J is TRBJ2-3 and V is TRBV29-1; no definite D call. Trimming removed 2 bases at V and 3 bases at J, with 18 bases between. The CDR3 has 16 residues. Per germline, CDR1 SQVTM and CDR2 ANQGSEA. CDR3 coding DNA: TGCAGCGTTGAAAATTGGACCTCGAGCCAAACAGATACGCAGTATTTT. It encodes CSVENWTSSQTDTQYF.

V and J are TRBV20-1 and TRBJ2-3; 7 bases line up with TRBD2. Germline-derived CDR1 and CDR2 are DFQATT and SNEGSKA (reference sequence). The J segment lost 4 bases and the V segment lost 5 bases, leaving 12 bases of the junction unmatched. CDR3 length: 15 amino acids. The chain's CDR3 is CSAVGAAGAADTQYF. The CDR3 DNA sequence: TGCAGTGCTGTCGGGGCGGCGGGAGCCGCAGATACGCAGTATTTT.

The chain uses TRBV29-1 and TRBJ2-3; D is undetermined. V lost 4 bases, J lost 1 base, and 9 bases lay in between. CDR1 is SQVTM and CDR2 is ANQGSEA in the germline V gene. This CDR3 has 13 residues. The CDR3 DNA follows: TGCAGCGTTGGCCCAGGAGGCACAGATACGCAGTATTTT. It translates to CSVGPGGTDTQYF.

This clonotype was picked up a small number of times. CDR3 DNA: TGTGCCAGCAGTATACCGGGACAGGGGTATAATTCACCCCTCCACTTT. Encoded protein: CASSIPGQGYNSPLHF. V is TRBV12-3 or TRBV12-4 and J is TRBJ1-6, with TRBD1 matching over 10 bases. Trimming at V came to 5 bases and at J to 4 bases, leaving 5 bases not matched to a gene. CDR3 size: 16 residues.

The chain recombines TRBV11-2 with TRBJ2-1, with a tentative D call TRBD1 (6 bases). The V gene lost 4 bases and the J gene lost 6 bases, with 13 bases spanning the gap. This CDR3 contains 14 residues. Germline CDR1 is SGHAT and CDR2 is FQNNGV. CDR3 nucleotide sequence: TGTGCCAGCAGCTCCGACAGGTGGCTCAATGAGCAGTTCTTC. This encodes CASSSDRWLNEQFF.

This sequence joins TRBV5-6 and TRBJ2-7; weak D call: TRBD2 (6 bases). Germline lookup yields CDR1 SGHDT and CDR2 YYEEEE. The CDR3 has 14 amino acids. V shed 5 bases and J shed 4 bases, with 16 bases lying between them. The CDR3 protein is CASRLDGGGYEQYF. CDR3 DNA: TGTGCCAGCAGGCTGGATGGTGGGGGGTACGAGCAGTACTTC.

The chain has TRBV10-3 and TRBJ2-2, with D perhaps TRBD1 or TRBD2 (5 bases each). Germline V gives CDR1 ENHRY, CDR2 SYGVKD. CDR3 length equals 18 residues. Deletions cut 0 bases from V and 5 bases from J, with 19 bases between. As DNA, the CDR3 is TGTGCCATCAGTGAGTCTGGTTTTGTACAGGAGGAGACCGGGGAGCTGTTTTTT. Residues: CAISESGFVQEETGELFF.

CDR3 DNA: TGTGCCATCAGCAACCTAGAGAACGGGGGGGTCAATGAGCAGTTCTTC. This codes for CAISNLENGGVNEQFF. The chain couples TRBV10-3 to TRBJ2-1, with 8 bases aligning to TRBD2. Germline values: CDR1 ENHRY, CDR2 SYGVKD. The trim removed 6 bases at V and 6 bases at J, leaving 13 bases unmatched. The CDR3 is made up of 16 amino acids.

This clonotype has just a few counts. This chain connects TRBV9 to TRBJ2-3; tentatively, D is TRBD2 (6 bases). CDR1 and CDR2 from the germline V gene are SGDLS and YYNGEE. The CDR3 has 16 residues. The V gene lost 0 bases and the J gene lost 2 bases, with 13 bases spanning the gap. CDR3 in amino acids: CASSVGSGVITDTQYF. In nucleotides, the CDR3 is TGTGCCAGCAGCGTAGGTAGCGGAGTCATCACAGATACGCAGTATTTT.

This clonotype was found a few times. This chain uses TRBV5-1 with TRBJ2-3; tentative D call: TRBD1 (6 bases). The CDR3 totals 15 residues. CDR1 and CDR2 (germline): SGHRS, YFSETQ. Trimming left V 4 bases short and J 3 bases short, with 15 bases between. The CDR3 loop reads CASSKSGTNTDTQYF. CDR3 coding DNA: TGCGCCAGCAGCAAATCCGGGACAAATACAGATACGCAGTATTTT.